A selection of T cell receptor beta chains follows, all from one sample in a study of blood T cell repertoires in COVID-19. TCRdb keeps only in-frame clones here, not all; method: immunoSEQ multiplex PCR. The table shows approximately 29,000 clones, with less than 90% occurring only once. Sequencing input: peripheral blood. Source of these receptors: a woman aged 55 to 70 with active COVID-19. The CDR3 runs from the conserved cysteine through the conserved F or W. The order of the fields is D gene, J gene, V gene, CDR3 length, clone size, CDR3 protein, CDR3 DNA. D genes are given only for firm matches. Clone size appears in some rows only: once, few, many, or a class for an expanded clone.

D: -; J: TRBJ1-2; V: TRBV6-5; length: 15; size: -; CDR3: CASSRPGEQNYGYTF; DNA: TGTGCCAGCAGTAGGCCGGGAGAACAAAACTATGGCTACACCTTC
D: -; J: TRBJ1-2; V: TRBV6-5; length: 13; size: -; CDR3: CASSKTWGEGYTF; DNA: TGTGCCAGCAGTAAGACCTGGGGAGAGGGCTACACCTTC
D: -; J: TRBJ2-3; V: TRBV6-1; length: 17; size: -; CDR3: CASSDAGQHPFTDTQYF; DNA: TGTGCCAGCAGTGACGCGGGACAGCATCCCTTCACAGATACGCAGTATTTT
D: -; J: TRBJ2-1; V: TRBV28; length: 12; size: -; CDR3: CASSLTPRGQFF; DNA: TGTGCCAGCAGTTTAACCCCTAGGGGGCAGTTCTTC
D: TRBD1; J: TRBJ1-1; V: TRBV7-2; length: 18; size: -; CDR3: CASSLRGGTGALNTEAFF; DNA: TGTGCCAGCAGCTTAAGGGGAGGGACAGGGGCCTTGAACACTGAAGCTTTCTTT
D: TRBD2; J: TRBJ2-1; V: TRBV3-1/TRBV3-2; length: 14; size: -; CDR3: CASSSTSGYNEQFF; DNA: TGTGCCAGCAGCTCGACTAGCGGTTACAATGAGCAGTTCTTC
D: TRBD2; J: TRBJ2-1; V: TRBV11-2; length: 15; size: -; CDR3: CASSFSTSGKLEQFF; DNA: TGTGCCAGCAGCTTCTCTACTAGCGGGAAGCTTGAGCAGTTCTTC
D: TRBD2; J: TRBJ2-3; V: TRBV7-2; length: 16; size: -; CDR3: CASSLIGTSSLDTQYF; DNA: TGTGCCAGCAGCTTAATCGGGACTAGTTCCTTAGATACGCAGTATTTT
D: -; J: TRBJ1-5; V: TRBV6-2/TRBV6-3; length: 14; size: -; CDR3: CASSYSIGAQPQHF; DNA: TGTGCCAGCAGTTACTCGATAGGGGCGCAGCCCCAGCATTTT
D: -; J: TRBJ1-2; V: TRBV7-2; length: 14; size: -; CDR3: CASSLTMQPYGYTF; DNA: TGTGCCAGCAGCTTAACTATGCAACCCTATGGCTACACCTTC
D: TRBD2; J: TRBJ2-2; V: TRBV10-2; length: 16; size: -; CDR3: CATQGRGGVTTGELFF; DNA: TGCGCCACCCAAGGGCGGGGGGGCGTCACCACCGGGGAGCTGTTTTTT
D: -; J: TRBJ2-2; V: TRBV7-9; length: 12; size: -; CDR3: CASSLSGGELFF; DNA: TGTGCCAGCAGCTTATCCGGCGGGGAGCTGTTTTTT
D: TRBD2; J: TRBJ2-7; V: TRBV4-2; length: 19; size: -; CDR3: CASSQGPLAGEGPTYEQYF; DNA: TGTGCCAGCAGCCAGGGCCCTCTAGCGGGAGAGGGCCCCACCTACGAGCAGTACTTC
D: TRBD1; J: TRBJ2-7; V: TRBV15; length: 16; size: -; CDR3: CATSRDVWGQSYEQYF; DNA: TGTGCCACCAGCAGAGATGTATGGGGACAGAGTTACGAGCAGTACTTC
D: TRBD2; J: TRBJ2-5; V: TRBV24-1; length: 20; size: -; CDR3: CATSDPTRAASGGMRETQYF; DNA: TGTGCCACCAGTGATCCAACCCGGGCGGCTAGCGGGGGAATGAGAGAGACCCAGTACTTC
D: -; J: TRBJ1-1; V: TRBV28; length: 15; size: -; CDR3: CASSFFIGGNTEAFF; DNA: TGTGCCAGCAGTTTCTTCATCGGGGGTAACACTGAAGCTTTCTTT
D: TRBD2; J: TRBJ2-5; V: TRBV7-9; length: 14; size: -; CDR3: CASSATSVGETQYF; DNA: TGTGCCAGCAGCGCCACTAGCGTAGGAGAGACCCAGTACTTC
D: TRBD2; J: TRBJ2-7; V: TRBV5-5; length: 12; size: -; CDR3: CASSPTSGGQYF; DNA: TGTGCCAGCAGCCCTACGAGCGGGGGGCAGTACTTC
D: -; J: TRBJ2-7; V: TRBV12-3/TRBV12-4; length: 13; size: -; CDR3: CASSFSGSYEQYF; DNA: TGTGCCAGCAGTTTCTCAGGTTCCTACGAGCAGTACTTC
D: TRBD1; J: TRBJ1-2; V: TRBV29-1; length: 13; size: -; CDR3: CSVQQGLDYGYTF; DNA: TGCAGCGTTCAACAGGGGTTAGACTATGGCTACACCTTC
D: -; J: TRBJ1-5; V: TRBV27; length: 15; size: -; CDR3: CASSLIRGVNQPQHF; DNA: TGTGCCAGCAGTTTAATCAGGGGAGTCAATCAGCCCCAGCATTTT
D: -; J: TRBJ1-6; V: TRBV30; length: 13; size: -; CDR3: CAWSVRGVSPLHF; DNA: TGTGCCTGGAGTGTCAGGGGTGTTTCACCCCTCCACTTT
D: TRBD2; J: TRBJ2-5; V: TRBV7-3; length: 15; size: -; CDR3: CASSLSGGETETQYF; DNA: TGTGCCAGCAGCTTAAGCGGGGGGGAAACAGAGACCCAGTACTTC
D: TRBD1; J: TRBJ1-5; V: TRBV6-5; length: 14; size: -; CDR3: CASGRGRSNQPQHF; DNA: TGTGCCAGCGGAAGGGGGCGAAGCAATCAGCCCCAGCATTTT
D: TRBD1; J: TRBJ2-7; V: TRBV18; length: 14; size: -; CDR3: CASSPGTGSYEQYF; DNA: TGTGCCAGCTCACCAGGGACAGGGTCATACGAGCAGTACTTC
D: TRBD2; J: TRBJ2-3; V: TRBV5-1; length: 16; size: -; CDR3: CASSGGTSGRVDTQYF; DNA: TGCGCCAGCAGCGGCGGGACTAGCGGGAGGGTAGATACGCAGTATTTT
D: TRBD2; J: TRBJ2-2; V: TRBV7-3; length: 18; size: -; CDR3: CASSLARLAGGNTGELFF; DNA: TGTGCCAGCAGCTTAGCGAGACTAGCGGGGGGGAACACCGGGGAGCTGTTTTTT
D: -; J: TRBJ2-2; V: TRBV29-1; length: 12; size: once; CDR3: CSVVKGDGELFF; DNA: TGCAGCGTTGTAAAGGGGGACGGGGAGCTGTTTTTT
D: -; J: TRBJ1-3; V: TRBV5-1; length: 13; size: -; CDR3: CASSLRQGNTIYF; DNA: TGCGCCAGCAGCTTGAGACAGGGAAACACCATATATTTT
D: -; J: TRBJ2-7; V: TRBV5-6; length: 15; size: -; CDR3: CASSLGQGVTYEQYF; DNA: TGTGCCAGCAGCTTAGGCCAGGGTGTCACCTACGAGCAGTACTTC
D: -; J: TRBJ2-3; V: TRBV7-9; length: 14; size: -; CDR3: CASSLPGDINTQYF; DNA: TGTGCCAGCAGCCTCCCCGGGGACATCAATACGCAGTATTTT
D: -; J: TRBJ1-5; V: TRBV2; length: 14; size: -; CDR3: CASRDRVSNQPQHF; DNA: TGTGCCAGCAGAGACAGAGTTAGCAATCAGCCCCAGCATTTT
D: -; J: TRBJ2-3; V: TRBV11-1; length: 14; size: -; CDR3: CASSLGGAADTQYF; DNA: TGTGCCAGCAGCTTAGGCGGGGCGGCGGATACGCAGTATTTT
D: -; J: TRBJ2-3; V: TRBV5-6; length: 14; size: -; CDR3: CASSPLALGDTQYF; DNA: TGTGCCAGCAGCCCTCTAGCCCTCGGGGATACGCAGTATTTT
D: TRBD1; J: TRBJ2-1; V: TRBV10-1; length: 15; size: -; CDR3: CASSRTGTGAYEQFF; DNA: TGCGCCAGCAGTAGGACCGGGACAGGGGCTTATGAGCAGTTCTTC
D: TRBD2; J: TRBJ2-1; V: TRBV11-2; length: 14; size: -; CDR3: CASSLRTSFNEQFF; DNA: TGTGCCAGCAGCTTGCGGACTAGCTTCAATGAGCAGTTCTTC
D: TRBD1; J: TRBJ1-1; V: TRBV30; length: 17; size: few; CDR3: CAWSARRTGGRDTEAFF; DNA: TGTGCCTGGAGTGCCAGACGGACAGGGGGACGGGACACTGAAGCTTTCTTT
D: TRBD2; J: TRBJ2-7; V: TRBV30; length: 13; size: medium-sized; CDR3: CASSGGTSYEQYF; DNA: TGTGCCTCTAGCGGGGGCACCTCCTACGAGCAGTACTTC
D: -; J: TRBJ2-1; V: TRBV5-4; length: 16; size: -; CDR3: CASSSQRGGGYNEQFF; DNA: TGTGCCAGCAGCTCACAAAGGGGGGGCGGCTACAATGAGCAGTTCTTC
D: TRBD1; J: TRBJ2-5; V: TRBV6-1; length: 14; size: once; CDR3: CASSEGDRLETQYF; DNA: TGTGCCAGCAGCGAAGGGGACAGGCTGGAGACCCAGTACTTC
D: -; J: TRBJ2-1; V: TRBV6-5; length: 12; size: -; CDR3: CASNDRFTEQFF; DNA: TGTGCCAGCAACGACAGGTTTACTGAGCAGTTCTTC
D: -; J: TRBJ1-1; V: TRBV21-1; length: 15; size: -; CDR3: CASSKDRTENTEAFF; DNA: TGTGCCAGCAGCAAAGACCGGACAGAGAACACTGAAGCTTTCTTT
D: -; J: TRBJ1-6; V: TRBV6-6; length: 14; size: -; CDR3: CASSYGQNNSPLHF; DNA: TGTGCCAGCAGTTACGGGCAGAATAATTCACCCCTCCACTTT
D: -; J: TRBJ1-6; V: TRBV5-1; length: 15; size: -; CDR3: CASSFRQTYNSPLHF; DNA: TGCGCCAGCAGCTTTCGGCAGACATATAATTCACCCCTCCACTTT
D: TRBD1; J: TRBJ1-4; V: TRBV3-1/TRBV3-2; length: 15; size: -; CDR3: CASSPLTGSYEKLFF; DNA: TGTGCCAGCAGCCCGCTGACAGGGTCTTATGAAAAACTGTTTTTT
D: TRBD1; J: TRBJ1-1; V: TRBV4-1; length: 15; size: -; CDR3: CASSRLQGAITEAFF; DNA: TGCGCCAGCAGCCGCCTACAGGGGGCTATCACTGAAGCTTTCTTT
D: -; J: TRBJ1-5; V: TRBV7-8; length: 17; size: once; CDR3: CASSPRVWGRYGQPQHF; DNA: TGTGCCAGCAGCCCTCGGGTTTGGGGGCGTTACGGTCAGCCCCAGCATTTT
D: TRBD2; J: TRBJ2-1; V: TRBV24-1; length: 14; size: once; CDR3: CATSDSSSGNEQFF; DNA: TGTGCCACCAGTGATTCATCTAGCGGGAATGAGCAGTTCTTC
D: TRBD2; J: TRBJ2-5; V: TRBV7-3; length: 16; size: -; CDR3: CASSLGLAGGRETQYF; DNA: TGTGCCAGCAGCCTAGGACTAGCGGGGGGTAGGGAGACCCAGTACTTC
D: -; J: TRBJ2-3; V: TRBV5-4; length: 14; size: -; CDR3: CASSPVVGADTQYF; DNA: TGTGCCAGCAGCCCGGTCGTAGGGGCAGATACGCAGTATTTT